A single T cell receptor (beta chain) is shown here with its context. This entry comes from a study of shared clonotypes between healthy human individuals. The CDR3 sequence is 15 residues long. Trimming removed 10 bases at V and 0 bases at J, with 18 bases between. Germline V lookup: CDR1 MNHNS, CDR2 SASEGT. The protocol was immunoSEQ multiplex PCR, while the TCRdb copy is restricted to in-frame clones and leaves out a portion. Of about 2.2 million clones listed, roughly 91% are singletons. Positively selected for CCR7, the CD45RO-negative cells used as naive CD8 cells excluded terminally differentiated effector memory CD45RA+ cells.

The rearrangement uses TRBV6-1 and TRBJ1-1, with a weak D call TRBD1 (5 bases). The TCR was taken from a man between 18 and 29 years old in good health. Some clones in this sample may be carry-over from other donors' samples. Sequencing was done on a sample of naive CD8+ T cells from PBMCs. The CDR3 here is CANHGYVGVNTEAFF. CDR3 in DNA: TGTGCCAACCATGGGTACGTGGGGGTGAACACTGAAGCTTTCTTT.